This T cell receptor beta chain was sequenced in a study of T cells in women clearing cervical HPV infection. This CDR3 contains 17 residues. CDR1 DFQATT and CDR2 SNEGSKA come from the germline V gene (reference sequence). Trimming pared 0 bases from V and 2 bases from J, leaving 17 bases between. As to this clone: The read comes to an end 3 residues before the CDR3 does, leaving the germline J gene to fill in the end.

Data came from immunoSEQ multiplex PCR; TCRdb stores just in-frame clones and leaves some out. The sample yields tens of thousands of clones, of which the top ten take up 5% to 7.5%. Material for sequencing was blood buffy coat. The origin of this receptor is a woman between 18 and 75 years old with a cervical HPV16 infection that either progressed to CIN3+ or cleared (not recorded which). The chain couples TRBV20-1 to TRBJ1-5; maybe TRBD1 (6 bases). The CDR3 DNA, read in part, is TGCAGTGCTAGAGAGAGGCGGGGGGCAGCAGGCAATCAGCCC. Amino acid sequence: CSARERRGAAGNQP. The entire CDR3 sequence reads CSARERRGAAGNQPQHF.